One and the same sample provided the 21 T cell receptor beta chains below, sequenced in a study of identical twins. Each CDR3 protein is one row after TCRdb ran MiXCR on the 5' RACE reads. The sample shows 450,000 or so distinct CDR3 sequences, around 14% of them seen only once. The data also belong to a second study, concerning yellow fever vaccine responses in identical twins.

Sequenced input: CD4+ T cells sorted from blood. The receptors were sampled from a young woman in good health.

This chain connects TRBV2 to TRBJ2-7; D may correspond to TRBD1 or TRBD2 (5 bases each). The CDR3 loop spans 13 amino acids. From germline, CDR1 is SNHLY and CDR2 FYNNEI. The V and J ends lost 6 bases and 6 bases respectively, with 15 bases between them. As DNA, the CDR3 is TGTGCCAGCAGGGCCACCAGTGGGGGCGAGCAGTACTTC. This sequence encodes CASRATSGGEQYF.

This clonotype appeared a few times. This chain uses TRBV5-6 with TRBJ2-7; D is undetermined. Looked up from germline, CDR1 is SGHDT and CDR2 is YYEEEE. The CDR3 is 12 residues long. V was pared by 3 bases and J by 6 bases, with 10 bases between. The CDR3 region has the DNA TGTGCCAGCAGCTCCACAGTTCGCGAGCAGTACTTC. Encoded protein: CASSSTVREQYF.

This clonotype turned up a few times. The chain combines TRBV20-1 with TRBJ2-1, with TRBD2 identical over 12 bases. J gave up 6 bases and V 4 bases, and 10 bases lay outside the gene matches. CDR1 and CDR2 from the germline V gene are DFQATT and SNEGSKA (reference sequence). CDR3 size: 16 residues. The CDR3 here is CSATSGGDRIANEQFF. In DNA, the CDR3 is TGCAGTGCTACTAGCGGGGGGGATCGAATTGCCAATGAGCAGTTCTTC.

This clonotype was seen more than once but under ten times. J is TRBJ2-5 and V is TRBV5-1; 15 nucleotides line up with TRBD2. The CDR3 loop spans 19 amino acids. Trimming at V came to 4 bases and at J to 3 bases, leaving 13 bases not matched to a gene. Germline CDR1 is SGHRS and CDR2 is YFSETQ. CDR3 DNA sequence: TGCGCCAGCAGCAGGATACACGGGACTAGCGGGGGGTCCGAAGAGACCCAGTACTTC. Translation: CASSRIHGTSGGSEETQYF. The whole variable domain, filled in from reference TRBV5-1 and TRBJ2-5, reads KAGVTQTPRYLIKTRGQQVTLSCSPISGHRSVSWYQQTPGQGLQFLFEYFSETQRNKGNFPGRFSGRQFSNSRSEMNVSTLELGDSALYLCASSRIHGTSGGSEETQYFGPGTRLLVL.

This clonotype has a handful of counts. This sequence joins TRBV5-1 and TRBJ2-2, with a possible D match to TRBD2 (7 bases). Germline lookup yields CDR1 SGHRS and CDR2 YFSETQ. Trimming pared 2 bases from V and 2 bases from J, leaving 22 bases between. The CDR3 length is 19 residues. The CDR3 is CASSFGASGPRGNTGELFF. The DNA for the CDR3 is TGCGCCAGCAGCTTTGGCGCTAGCGGTCCCAGGGGTAACACCGGGGAGCTGTTTTTT.

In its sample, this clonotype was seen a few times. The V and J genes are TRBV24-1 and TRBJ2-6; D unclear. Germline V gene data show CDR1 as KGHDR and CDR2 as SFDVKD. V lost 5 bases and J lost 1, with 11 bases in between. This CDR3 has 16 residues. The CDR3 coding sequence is TGTGCCACCAGTGTCTCGTCCGGTTCTGGGGCCAACGTCCTGACTTTC. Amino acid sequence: CATSVSSGSGANVLTF.

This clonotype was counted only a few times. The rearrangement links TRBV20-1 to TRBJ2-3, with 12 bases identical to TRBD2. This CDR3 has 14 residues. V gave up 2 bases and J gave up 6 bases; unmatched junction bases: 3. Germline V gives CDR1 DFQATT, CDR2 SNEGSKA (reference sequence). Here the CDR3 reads CSARLAGGLDTQYF. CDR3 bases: TGCAGTGCTAGACTAGCGGGAGGGTTGGATACGCAGTATTTT.

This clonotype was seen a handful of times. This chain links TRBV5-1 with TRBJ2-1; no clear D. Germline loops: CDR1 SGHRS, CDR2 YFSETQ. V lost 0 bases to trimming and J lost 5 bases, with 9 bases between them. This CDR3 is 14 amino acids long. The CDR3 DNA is TGCGCCAGCAGCTTGGGCAGCGAGGACAATGAGCAGTTCTTC. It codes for CASSLGSEDNEQFF.

CDR3 coding DNA: TGTGCCAGCAGTTTGATTGGGCCGCAGGCCTACGAGCAGTACTTC. Amino acid sequence: CASSLIGPQAYEQYF. V is TRBV28 and J is TRBJ2-7, with D uncertain. Trimming pared 3 bases from V and 2 bases from J, leaving 14 bases between. Germline CDR1 reads MDHEN; CDR2 reads SYDVKM. The CDR3 length is 15 residues.

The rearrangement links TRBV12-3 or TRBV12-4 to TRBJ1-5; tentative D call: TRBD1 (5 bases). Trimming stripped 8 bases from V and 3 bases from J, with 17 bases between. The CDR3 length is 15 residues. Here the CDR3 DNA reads TGTGCCAGCGGGGTTGGGGGAGGAAACAATCAGCCCCAGCATTTT. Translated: CASGVGGGNNQPQHF.

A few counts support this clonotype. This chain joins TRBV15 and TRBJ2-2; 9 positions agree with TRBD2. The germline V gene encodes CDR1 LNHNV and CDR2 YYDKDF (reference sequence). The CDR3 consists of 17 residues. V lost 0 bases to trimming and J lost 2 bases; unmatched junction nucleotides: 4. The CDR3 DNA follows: TGTGCCACCAGCAGAGAGAGGACTAGCGATAACACCGGGGAGCTGTTTTTT. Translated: CATSRERTSDNTGELFF.

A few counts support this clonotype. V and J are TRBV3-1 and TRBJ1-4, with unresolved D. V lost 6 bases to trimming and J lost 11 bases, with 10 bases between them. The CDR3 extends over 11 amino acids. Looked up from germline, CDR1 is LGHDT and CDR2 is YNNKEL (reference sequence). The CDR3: CASRLMDKLFF. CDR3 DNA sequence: TGTGCCAGCAGACTGATGGATAAACTGTTTTTT. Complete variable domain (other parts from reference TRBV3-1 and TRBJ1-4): DTAVSQTPKYLVTQMGNDKSIKCEQNLGHDTMYWYKQDSKKFLKIMFSYNNKELIINETVPNRFSPKSPDKAHLNLHINSLELGDSAVYFCASRLMDKLFFGSGTQLSVL.

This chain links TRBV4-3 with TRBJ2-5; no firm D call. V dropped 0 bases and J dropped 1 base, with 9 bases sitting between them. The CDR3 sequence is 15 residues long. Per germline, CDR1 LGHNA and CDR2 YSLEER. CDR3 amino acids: CASSQDLRRQETQYF. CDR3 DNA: TGCGCCAGCAGCCAAGATCTCCGACGCCAAGAGACCCAGTACTTC.

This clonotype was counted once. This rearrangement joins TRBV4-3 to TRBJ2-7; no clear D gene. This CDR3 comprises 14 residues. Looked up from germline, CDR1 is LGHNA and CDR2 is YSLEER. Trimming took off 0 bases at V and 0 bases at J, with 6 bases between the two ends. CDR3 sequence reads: CASSQEALSYEQYF. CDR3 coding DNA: TGCGCCAGCAGCCAAGAGGCGCTCTCCTACGAGCAGTACTTC.

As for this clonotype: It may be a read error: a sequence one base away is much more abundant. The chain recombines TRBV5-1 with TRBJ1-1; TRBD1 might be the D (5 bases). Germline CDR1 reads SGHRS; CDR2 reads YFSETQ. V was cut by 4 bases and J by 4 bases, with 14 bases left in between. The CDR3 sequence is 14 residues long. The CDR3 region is CASSGMGGTTEAFF. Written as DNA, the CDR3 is TGCGCCAGCAGCGGCATGGGGGGGACCACTGAAGCTTTCTTT.

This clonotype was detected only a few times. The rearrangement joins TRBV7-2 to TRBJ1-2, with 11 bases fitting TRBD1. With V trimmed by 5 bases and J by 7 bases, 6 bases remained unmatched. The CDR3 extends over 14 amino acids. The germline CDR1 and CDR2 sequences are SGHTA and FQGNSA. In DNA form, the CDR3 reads TGTGCCAGCAGCCTAGGACAGGGGGCTAGTGGCTACACCTTC. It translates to CASSLGQGASGYTF.

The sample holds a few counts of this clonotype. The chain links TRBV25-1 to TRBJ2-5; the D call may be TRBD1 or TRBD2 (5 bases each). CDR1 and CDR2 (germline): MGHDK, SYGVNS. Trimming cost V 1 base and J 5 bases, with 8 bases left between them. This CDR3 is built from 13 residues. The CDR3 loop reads CASSESGRETQYF. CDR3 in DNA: TGTGCCAGCAGTGAATCGGGACGGGAGACCCAGTACTTC.

The CDR3: CASSTGTGVLYNEQFF. Here the CDR3 DNA reads TGCGCCAGCAGCACAGGGACAGGGGTTCTCTACAATGAGCAGTTCTTC. This chain uses TRBV5-1 with TRBJ2-1; 10 bases map to TRBD1. Germline CDR1 reads SGHRS; CDR2 reads YFSETQ. V lost 4 bases to trimming and J lost 3 bases; unmatched junction nucleotides: 7. This CDR3 region has 16 residues.

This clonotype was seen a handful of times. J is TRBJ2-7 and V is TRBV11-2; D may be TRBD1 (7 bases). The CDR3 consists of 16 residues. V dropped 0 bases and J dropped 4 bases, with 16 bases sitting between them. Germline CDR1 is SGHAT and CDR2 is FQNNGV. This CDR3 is CASSLDSAGGRYEQYF. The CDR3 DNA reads TGTGCCAGCAGCTTAGATTCTGCAGGGGGGCGGTACGAGCAGTACTTC.

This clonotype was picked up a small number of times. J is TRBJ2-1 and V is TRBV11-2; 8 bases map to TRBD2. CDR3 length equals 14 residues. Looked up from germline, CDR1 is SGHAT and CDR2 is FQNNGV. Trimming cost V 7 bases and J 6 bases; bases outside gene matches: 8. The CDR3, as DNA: TGTGCCAGCACCTCCCCCAGCGGGGGCAATGAGCAGTTCTTC. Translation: CASTSPSGGNEQFF.

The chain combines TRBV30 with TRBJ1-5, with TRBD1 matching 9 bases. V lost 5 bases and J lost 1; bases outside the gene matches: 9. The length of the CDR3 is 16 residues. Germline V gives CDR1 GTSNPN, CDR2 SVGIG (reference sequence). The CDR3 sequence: CAWARDRVGSNQPQHF. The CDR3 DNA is TGTGCCTGGGCCCGGGACAGGGTGGGAAGCAATCAGCCCCAGCATTTT.